This T cell receptor beta chain was retrieved from a study of T cells in Graves' hyperthyroidism and ophthalmopathy (dated by TCRdb to between 2017 and 2020). About the study as a whole: Peripheral blood was collected at initial diagnosis, before any treatment. The paper reports TCR Vbeta CDR3 sequencing of about 140 peripheral blood samples: 43 ophthalmopathy, some 80 hyperthyroidism and approximately 17 progressor patients. After sampling, hyperthyroidism patients received methimazole starting at 30 mg daily, and ophthalmopathy patients received high-dose intravenous methylprednisolone. To identify TCR V-J signatures that set the groups apart, the researchers used a discovery cohort of approximately 98 patients, made up of around 40 with Graves' ophthalmopathy and some 60 with stable Graves' hyperthyroidism. An independent validation cohort of about 20 hyperthyroidism patients and 17 patients who later progressed to ophthalmopathy tested prospective prediction of ophthalmopathy. In more than 5 Graves' hyperthyroidism patients, the study also compared T-cell repertoires from thyroid tissue with T-cell repertoires from blood. The approximately 100 discovery patients were randomly split 7:3 into training and test sets. Overall results and qualifications from the work: During validation, the model predicted progression to ophthalmopathy a median of approximately 6 months ahead of onset, with around 71% sensitivity and more than 72% specificity. A 13 V-J signature model separated ophthalmopathy from stable hyperthyroidism, with approximately 87% sensitivity and roughly 81% specificity in cross-validation and 80%/75% in testing. Most expanded thyroid clonotypes (frequency above 0.001) were also found in blood, which suggests that blood repertoires may mirror thyroid immune responses. Sample size was not statistically predetermined, and blinding of investigators to group allocation was not performed.

Ophthalmopathy patients had moderately to severely active disease, with a Clinical Activity Score of 3 or more, a NOSPECS grade of 4 or more, and a disease duration of less than 3 months. The study excluded patients with uncontrolled infections, other autoimmune diseases, pregnancy or lactation. Diagnoses were based on clinical symptoms, serum thyroxine and TRAb, thyroid ultrasound and orbital computed tomography. PBMCs were isolated from approximately 10 ml of fresh peripheral blood by Ficoll-Paque density gradient centrifugation. Total RNA was extracted with Trizol reagent, and quality was checked on an Agilent 2100 Bioanalyzer. This clonotype was observed at least ten times. There is no known antigen for this receptor. Qualities for individual bases were not recorded, and no much larger clone is one base off. The V end gives up 2 bases and the J end 5 bases, leaving 8 bases in the junction not matched to a gene. Via the germline V gene, CDR1 is MDHEN and CDR2 SYDVKM. The CDR3, from cysteine to phenylalanine, totals 15 residues. The CDR3 DNA has 45 bases and is translated from base 1.

The TCR beta CDR3 regions were amplified from RNA transcripts. The TCR CDR3 was subjected to a first round of RT-PCR using the HTBI primer set and the Qiagen OneStep RT-PCR kit. A second multiplex PCR round built the libraries, followed by size selection and purification. Paired-end sequencing of the libraries was performed with 100 bp reads on an Illumina HiSeq2000. The original methods were these. SOAPnuke was used to process the raw data, removing reads that contained adapters or uncalled bases, had a mean Phred below 15, or lacked an exact match to the constant primer or identifier. COPE v1.2.5 was used to merge high-quality paired reads, and clonotypes were defined as unique nucleotide sequences. Clonotypes were aligned to IMGT TRBV, TRBD and TRBJ reference segments using MiTCR v1.1. The analysis included only V-J combinations with a frequency above 0.0001, which together covered around 99% of the repertoires. A TCS score was defined as the ratio of F50 (clonal expansion) to E x V (chaos), with BLOSUM62-based TCRdist applied between CDR3 peptides within each V-J. Welch's t-statistics and random forest reduced 500 to 650 V-J features to under 15, which were used in a naive Bayes classifier (R e1071). The Morisita-Horn index was used to measure how similar the thyroid and blood repertoires were. In TCRdb, the public reads were trimmed at Q25 with fastp and aligned with MiXCR, with productive beta chains retained. Each record represents a unique CDR3 protein, reported with the most common genes and DNA among its rows. TCRdb's processing, not the authors' own work, is the source of the V and J calls. The sample data list 640,000 or so distinct CDR3 sequences, and approximately 14% of these were observed just once. Clones ranked in the top ten supply approximately 4.2% of the sample.

This clonotype was obtained from a middle-aged woman with Graves' ophthalmopathy. The sample comprised blood. The chain is encoded by TRBV28 joined to TRBJ1-2, with TRBD1 matching 7 junction bases. At the DNA level, the sequence is TGTGCCAGCAGTTTAGAGGCAGGGGGGCGGTATGGCTACACCTTC. Its coded protein is CASSLEAGGRYGYTF.